One and the same sample provided the 11 T cell receptor beta chains below, sequenced in a study of PD-1 blockade in classical Hodgkin lymphoma. Repertoires were generated with immunoSEQ multiplex PCR, while TCRdb's copy carries only in-frame clones and drops some. The data hold roughly 100,000 clones, with roughly 89% observed a single time. As to time point: cycle 4 day 1 (C4D1), after about 6 weeks of nivolumab. Brentuximab vedotin exposure varied, and every patient relapsed after autologous stem cell transplantation. The sample in question was peripheral blood mononuclear cells (PBMCs), obtained before the fourth cycle of nivolumab. The receptors originated from a human donor with classical Hodgkin lymphoma.

The CDR3 nucleotides read TGTGCCACCAGCGCCGACCTGCGCAATCAGCCCCAGCATTTT. It yields the protein CATSADLRNQPQHF. This chain links TRBV15 with TRBJ1-5; D is uncertain. CDR1 LNHNV and CDR2 YYDKDF come from the germline V gene (reference sequence). The CDR3 has 14 residues. Trimming removed 5 bases at V and 2 bases at J, with 10 bases between.

The chain carries TRBV7-9 and TRBJ1-1; D is unclear. The CDR3 has 13 amino acids. Trimming removed 2 bases from V and 0 bases from J, with 4 bases in between. Germline-derived CDR1 and CDR2 are SEHNR and FQNEAQ (reference sequence). CDR3 residues: CASSLSLNTEAFF. The CDR3, as DNA: TGTGCCAGCAGCTTATCCTTGAACACTGAAGCTTTCTTT.

The chain has TRBV19 and TRBJ2-5; weak D call: TRBD2 (6 bases). The germline CDR1 and CDR2 sequences are LNHDA and SQIVND (reference sequence). The CDR3 consists of 15 residues. The V end lost 6 bases, the J end lost 2 bases, and 16 bases lay between the germline ends. CDR3 bases: TGTGCCAGTAGGACGGGCGGGGCCGGGCAAGAGACCCAGTACTTC. It translates to CASRTGGAGQETQYF.

This chain connects TRBV2 to TRBJ2-5; 7 bases fit TRBD2. With the DNA end fitting TRBJ2-7 better, the J assignment may be wrong. The germline gives CDR1 SNHLY, CDR2 FYNNEI. The CDR3 length is 14 residues. DNA of the CDR3: TGTGCCAGCTCCCAGGGACTACCAGAGGGCGAGCAGTACTTC. This translates into CASSQGLPEGEQYF.

V gene TRBV5-4 combines with J gene TRBJ1-2; 7 positions match TRBD1. Trimming took 0 bases from V and 3 from J; bases not matched to a gene: 2. Germline V gene data show CDR1 as SGHNT and CDR2 as YYREEE (reference sequence). This CDR3 spans 14 amino acids. The CDR3 is CASSLGQGHYGYTF. The CDR3 DNA sequence: TGTGCCAGCAGCTTGGGACAGGGACACTATGGCTACACCTTC.

The rearrangement joins TRBV7-9 to TRBJ2-2; 11 nucleotides line up with TRBD2. Germline assignment: CDR1 SEHNR and CDR2 FQNEAQ (reference sequence). The CDR3 is 17 amino acids. Trimming cost V 5 bases and J 3 bases; bases outside gene matches: 8. This CDR3 reads CASSDTGTSGYTGELFF. The CDR3 coding sequence is TGTGCCAGCAGCGACACTGGGACTAGCGGATACACCGGGGAGCTGTTTTTT.

This clone was picked up many times. The V call is TRBV7-6, the J call TRBJ2-5; D is possibly TRBD2 (6 bases). The V gene's germline CDR1 is SGHVS and CDR2 FNYEAQ. The germline V and J ends were trimmed by 3 bases and 3 bases, with 20 bases remaining between them. This CDR3 is 17 amino acids long. DNA for the CDR3: TGTGCCAGCAGCTTCTACGTCCGGGGGATGGGGGAAGAGACCCAGTACTTC. Its translation is CASSFYVRGMGEETQYF.

The V and J genes are TRBV30 and TRBJ1-1; D is undetermined. Germline-derived CDR1 and CDR2 are GTSNPN and SVGIG (reference sequence). The CDR3 is 13 residues long. Trimming cost V 3 bases and J 1 base, with 9 bases left between them. The CDR3 coding sequence is TGTGCCTGGAGGCGGGGAGCGAACACTGAAGCTTTCTTT. It translates to CAWRRGANTEAFF.

The rearrangement uses TRBV28 and TRBJ1-1, with D perhaps TRBD1 (6 bases). CDR1 and CDR2 (germline): MDHEN, SYDVKM. V was trimmed by 6 bases and J by 4 bases, leaving 15 bases between them. This CDR3 spans 14 amino acids. The CDR3 region has the DNA TGTGCCAGCAGAGGGGGTGGGGGCACCACTGAAGCTTTCTTT. Translating gives CASRGGGGTTEAFF.

The chain recombines TRBV4-1 with TRBJ1-2; 7 bases agree with TRBD1. Germline V CDR1 and CDR2: MGHRA, YSYEKL. J lost 7 bases, V lost 2 bases, and 19 bases had no gene match. CDR3 length: 18 amino acids. The CDR3 protein is CASSQFSGQIIVIGGYTF. CDR3 DNA sequence: TGCGCCAGCAGCCAATTCTCGGGACAGATTATTGTCATCGGTGGCTACACCTTC.

This chain connects TRBV5-6 to TRBJ2-2, with 8 positions matching TRBD1. Germline V gives CDR1 SGHDT, CDR2 YYEEEE. The CDR3 totals 16 residues. The trim removed 1 base at V and 3 bases at J, leaving 5 bases unmatched. The CDR3 reads CASSLRGQVYTGELFF. The CDR3 region has the DNA TGTGCCAGCAGCTTGCGGGGACAGGTATACACCGGGGAGCTGTTTTTT.